This T cell receptor beta chain was captured in a study of Graves' ophthalmopathy and Graves' hyperthyroidism (dated by TCRdb to about 2018). About the investigation overall: Peripheral blood was collected at initial diagnosis, prior to any treatment. To tell Graves' ophthalmopathy apart from Graves' hyperthyroidism, and to predict which patients would progress to ophthalmopathy, the study relied on TCR beta repertoire signatures. In total, 135 blood samples were TCR-sequenced: roughly 45 ophthalmopathy, approximately 80 hyperthyroidism and approximately 17 hyperthyroidism-to-ophthalmopathy patients. A discovery set of 95 to 100 patients (43 ophthalmopathy, 55 to 65 stable hyperthyroidism) was enrolled to explore V-J signatures distinguishing ophthalmopathy from hyperthyroidism. An independent validation cohort comprised some 19 hyperthyroidism patients and 15 to 17 patients who later progressed from hyperthyroidism to ophthalmopathy. In more than five hyperthyroidism patients, T-cell repertoires of thyroid tissue and blood were compared. After sampling, hyperthyroidism patients received methimazole starting at 30 mg daily, and ophthalmopathy patients received high-dose intravenous methylprednisolone. The approximately 100 discovery patients were divided at random into training and test sets in a 7:3 ratio.

In its sample, this clonotype was seen many times. Its recognized antigen is unknown. No base-level quality is on record; no much larger clone is a single base apart. TCR beta CDR3 regions were amplified from RNA transcripts for repertoire sequencing. A first-round RT-PCR used HTBI primers with the Qiagen OneStep RT-PCR kit, followed by a second-round multiplex PCR, size selection and purification. Libraries were sequenced on an Illumina HiSeq2000 using paired-end 100 bp reads. Per the original workflow: SOAPnuke was used to process the reads, throwing out any read that had adapters, had uncalled bases, had a mean Phred below 15, or lacked an exact constant-primer or identifier match. High-quality paired reads were merged with COPE v1.2.5. Unique nucleotide sequences were defined as clonotypes and aligned to IMGT TRB V, D and J references using MiTCR v1.1. The analysis was limited to V-J combinations with a frequency above 0.0001, which together covered 99.2% of repertoires. For each V-J combination, a TCR clonal expansion and chaos score was defined as the ratio of F50 clonal expansion to chaos observed in the TCRdist matrix. Welch's t-statistics and random forest were used to narrow the features down to around twelve V-J combinations, which were then fed into a naive Bayes classifier. Thyroid-blood repertoire similarity was quantified with the Morisita-Horn index. TCRdb trimmed the raw reads at Q25, called clones with MiXCR and kept productive beta chains. Here each entry gathers all rows of one CDR3 protein and keeps the most common genes and DNA. TCRdb, rather than the study authors, made the V and J calls. This sample is represented by roughly 500,000 distinct CDR3 sequences; 14% of them were singletons. In total, the top ten clones hold approximately 9.8% of the sample.

Patients with ophthalmopathy had moderately to severely active disease, with a Clinical Activity Score of 3 or more, a NOSPECS grade of 4 or more, and a disease duration of less than 3 months. Patients with other autoimmune diseases, uncontrolled infections, pregnancy or lactation were excluded. Clinical symptoms, serum thyroxine, TRAb, thyroid ultrasound and orbital computed tomography were used for diagnosis. PBMCs were isolated from approximately 10 ml of fresh peripheral blood by Ficoll-Paque density gradient centrifugation. Total RNA was extracted using Trizol reagent, and RNA quality was checked on an Agilent 2100 Bioanalyzer. The full study reports these points: No statistical method was used to set the sample size in advance, and the investigators knew which group each participant was assigned to. In cross-validation, the 13-signature model distinguished ophthalmopathy from stable hyperthyroidism with around 90% sensitivity and about 81% specificity, while in the test set the corresponding values were about 80% and 75%. Among expanded thyroid clonotypes with frequency above 0.001, most also showed up in blood, which suggests that blood repertoires may reflect the thyroid immune response. In validation, the model predicted ophthalmopathy progression with over 60% sensitivity and approximately 78% specificity; roughly eleven predicted patients were CT-confirmed with GO in a median of around 6 months.

Its CDR3 holds 13 amino acids, cysteine through phenylalanine. This entry keeps only the CDR3 DNA: 39 bases, framed from base 1. V sheds 1 base and J sheds 7 bases, leaving 11 bases between their ends. Taken from the germline V gene (reference sequence), the CDR1 and CDR2 loops are PRHDT and FYEKMQ. The chain is encoded by TRBV13 joined to TRBJ2-7, with no confident D gene call. The TCR originated in a woman aged 25 to 45 with Graves' ophthalmopathy. Donor details come from another sample of the same person, matched by shared clones. Input material: blood. The CDR3 loop reads CASSLAAPYEQYF. In nucleotide form, the sequence is TGTGCCAGCAGCTTAGCGGCCCCGTATGAGCAGTACTTC.